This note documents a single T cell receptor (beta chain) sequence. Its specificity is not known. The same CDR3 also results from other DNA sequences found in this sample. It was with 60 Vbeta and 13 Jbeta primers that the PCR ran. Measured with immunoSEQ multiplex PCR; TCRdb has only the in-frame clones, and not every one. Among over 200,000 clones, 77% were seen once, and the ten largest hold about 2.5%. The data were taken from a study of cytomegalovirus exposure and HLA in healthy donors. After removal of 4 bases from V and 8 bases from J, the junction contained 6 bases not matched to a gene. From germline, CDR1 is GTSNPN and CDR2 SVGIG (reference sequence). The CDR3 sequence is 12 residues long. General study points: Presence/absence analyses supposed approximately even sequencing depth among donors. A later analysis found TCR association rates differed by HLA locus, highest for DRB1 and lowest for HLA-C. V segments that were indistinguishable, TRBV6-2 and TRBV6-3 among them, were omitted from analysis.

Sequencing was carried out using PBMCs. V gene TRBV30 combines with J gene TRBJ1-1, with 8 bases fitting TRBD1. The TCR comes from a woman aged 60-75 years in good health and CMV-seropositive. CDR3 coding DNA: TGTGCCTGGAAAATCAGGGGGCCCGAAGCTTTCTTT. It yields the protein CAWKIRGPEAFF.